A selection of T cell receptor beta chains follows, all from one sample in a study of T-cell memory formation after mild COVID-19. MiXCR, run by TCRdb on the 5' RACE reads, gives a single entry per CDR3 protein. Of some 150,000 distinct CDR3 sequences listed, 11% to 15% are singletons. Sequenced material: PBMCs or a T cell subset sorted from them (not recorded which). Receptors originate from an adult woman who had mild COVID-19 (a few samples of this study predate the infection). Cell type and time point are not known. The CDR3 runs from the conserved cysteine through the conserved F or W. The order of the fields is D gene, J gene, clone size, V gene, CDR3 protein, CDR3 DNA. D genes are given only for firm matches. Only part of the rows carry a size: once, few, many, or a class if the clone is expanded.

>TRBD2|TRBJ2-5|-|TRBV11-3
CASSLPSGRETQYF
TGTGCCAGCAGCTTACCTAGCGGGAGGGAGACCCAGTACTTC
>TRBD2|TRBJ2-3|-|TRBV9
CASSVAAGGFADTQYF
TGTGCCAGCAGCGTAGCGGCGGGAGGGTTCGCAGATACGCAGTATTTT
>-|TRBJ1-1|-|TRBV4-3
CASSISWRLGTEAFF
TGCGCCAGCAGCATATCTTGGCGGCTGGGGACTGAAGCTTTCTTT
>TRBD2|TRBJ2-1|few|TRBV11-3
CASSLGGRAEGF
TGTGCCAGCAGCCTGGGGGGGAGGGCCGAGGGCTTC
>-|TRBJ2-3|few|TRBV27
CASSFLPAEHTDTQYF
TGTGCCAGCAGTTTCCTTCCGGCGGAGCACACAGATACGCAGTATTTT
>-|TRBJ2-7|-|TRBV30
CAWSEDSSYEQYF
TGTGCCTGGAGTGAAGACAGTTCCTACGAGCAGTACTTC
>TRBD2|TRBJ2-1|-|TRBV7-9
CASSPYPRTSGRRPTQYNEQFF
TGTGCCAGCAGCCCATACCCGCGAACGAGCGGGAGGCGACCTACGCAATACAATGAGCAGTTCTTC
>-|TRBJ2-1|few|TRBV3-1
CASSQEGGVSYNEQFF
TGTGCCAGCAGCCAAGAAGGAGGGGTTTCCTACAATGAGCAGTTCTTC
>-|TRBJ1-4|-|TRBV5-5
CASSLYGGEGEKLFF
TGTGCCAGCAGCTTGTACGGGGGGGAAGGTGAAAAACTGTTTTTT
>TRBD2|TRBJ2-5|many|TRBV13
CASRPGLAGVVETQYF
TGTGCCAGCAGACCCGGACTAGCGGGAGTCGTTGAGACCCAGTACTTC
>TRBD1|TRBJ1-1|-|TRBV15
CATSRGQGNTEAFF
TGTGCCACCAGCAGGGGACAGGGGAACACTGAAGCTTTCTTT
>-|TRBJ2-2|many|TRBV3-1
CASSGAGLTAGELFF
TGTGCCAGCAGCGGAGCCGGTCTGACTGCCGGGGAGCTGTTTTTT
>-|TRBJ2-7|few|TRBV5-1
CASSTRATYEQYF
TGCGCCAGCAGCACCCGGGCCACCTACGAGCAGTACTTC
>TRBD2|TRBJ2-5|-|TRBV5-1
CASSLEASGGSETQYF
TGCGCCAGCAGCTTGGAGGCTAGCGGGGGATCGGAGACCCAGTACTTC
>-|TRBJ1-1|-|TRBV20-1
CSARYRVNSEAFF
TGCAGTGCTAGATACAGGGTAAACTCTGAAGCTTTCTTT
>TRBD2|TRBJ2-7|few|TRBV4-2
CASSQEGSGSSYEQYF
TGTGCCAGCAGCCAAGAGGGTAGCGGGAGCTCCTACGAGCAGTACTTC
>TRBD1|TRBJ2-7|few|TRBV7-9
CASSSGTGFSYEQYF
TGTGCCAGCAGCTCCGGGACAGGTTTCTCCTACGAGCAGTACTTC
>-|TRBJ2-3|-|TRBV27
CASGEGTDTQYF
TGTGCCTCGGGGGAGGGCACAGATACGCAGTATTTT
>TRBD1|TRBJ2-1|-|TRBV27
CASSFIGQGAGEQFF
TGTGCCAGCAGTTTCATAGGACAGGGGGCAGGTGAGCAGTTCTTC
>TRBD1|TRBJ1-1|many|TRBV24-1
CATSDRTGGDEAFF
TGTGCCACCAGTGACCGGACAGGGGGAGATGAAGCTTTCTTT
>-|TRBJ2-5|-|TRBV4-2
CASSQEWIGGSETQYF
TGTGCCAGCAGCCAAGAGTGGATTGGCGGCAGTGAGACCCAGTACTTC
>-|TRBJ2-5|once|TRBV13
CASSWGSQETQYF
TGTGCCAGCAGCTGGGGGTCTCAAGAGACCCAGTACTTC
>-|TRBJ2-7|-|TRBV27
CASSFQGPAYEQYF
TGTGCCAGCAGTTTTCAGGGACCTGCCTACGAGCAGTACTTC
>-|TRBJ1-5|few|TRBV7-9
CASSSNRERSNQPQHF
TGTGCCAGCAGCTCGAACAGGGAAAGGAGCAATCAGCCCCAGCATTTT
>-|TRBJ2-7|few|TRBV4-3
CASSQDWSGDVKYF
TGCGCCAGCAGCCAAGATTGGAGCGGCGACGTGAAGTACTTC
>-|TRBJ1-2|-|TRBV7-9
CASSSVGEDYGYTF
TGTGCCAGCAGCTCAGTTGGCGAGGACTATGGCTACACCTTC
>-|TRBJ2-7|-|TRBV6-6
CASSTDSGYTLSSYEGQYF
TGTGCCAGCAGCACCGACAGCGGCTATACCCTTAGCTCCTACGAGGGGCAGTACTTC
>-|TRBJ1-1|-|TRBV7-8
CASSPLEGMNTEAFF
TGTGCCAGCAGTCCCCTGGAGGGAATGAACACTGAAGCTTTCTTT
>-|TRBJ2-2|few|TRBV12-3/TRBV12-4
CASSLSGAGTGELFF
TGTGCCAGCAGTTTATCGGGGGCCGGCACCGGGGAGCTGTTTTTT
>TRBD2|TRBJ2-2|-|TRBV10-3
CAISEGASGRNTGELFF
TGTGCCATCAGTGAGGGCGCTAGCGGGAGGAACACCGGGGAGCTGTTTTTT
>-|TRBJ2-3|few|TRBV7-9
CASRGLRDTQYF
TGTGCCAGCAGAGGGTTGCGAGATACGCAGTATTTT
>-|TRBJ2-7|-|TRBV4-1
CASSQDSEQYF
TGCGCCAGCAGCCAAGATTCCGAGCAGTACTTC
>-|TRBJ2-5|few|TRBV15
CATSREGGAQYF
TGTGCCACCAGCAGAGAGGGAGGCGCCCAGTACTTC
>-|TRBJ2-1|few|TRBV24-1
CATSDLGGTTVNEQFF
TGTGCCACCAGTGATTTAGGCGGAACGACCGTGAATGAGCAGTTCTTC
>-|TRBJ2-3|-|TRBV7-3
CASSLTPERTDTQYF
TGTGCCAGCAGCTTAACCCCGGAACGCACAGATACGCAGTATTTT
>TRBD1|TRBJ1-1|-|TRBV15
CATSSFDRASAWNTEAFF
TGTGCCACCAGCAGCTTTGACAGGGCATCCGCCTGGAACACTGAAGCTTTCTTT
>TRBD1|TRBJ2-7|-|TRBV5-1
CASSSTGTGDEQYF
TGCGCCAGCAGCTCCACCGGGACAGGGGACGAGCAGTACTTC
>-|TRBJ1-1|few|TRBV27
CASSLITRVGMNTEAFF
TGTGCCAGCAGTCTCATCACGAGGGTGGGAATGAACACTGAAGCTTTCTTT
>-|TRBJ1-5|few|TRBV12-3/TRBV12-4
CASSRTHRAYNQPQHF
TGTGCCAGCAGTCGTACGCACAGGGCCTACAATCAGCCCCAGCATTTT
>-|TRBJ1-1|few|TRBV5-1
CASSHNPDKVDTEAFF
TGCGCCAGCAGCCACAACCCCGACAAGGTGGACACTGAAGCTTTCTTT
>-|TRBJ2-7|-|TRBV12-3/TRBV12-4
CASSLALKGNLYEQYF
TGTGCCAGCAGTTTAGCGCTCAAAGGGAACCTTTACGAGCAGTACTTC
>-|TRBJ2-7|-|TRBV20-1
CSARGGGAYEQYF
TGCAGTGCTAGGGGGGGCGGAGCCTACGAGCAGTACTTC
>TRBD2|TRBJ2-1|few|TRBV2
CASSEPGGLGNHNEQFF
TGTGCCAGCAGTGAACCTGGGGGACTAGGGAACCACAATGAGCAGTTCTTC
>-|TRBJ2-3|-|TRBV27
CASSRVDTQYF
TGTGCCAGCAGTCGAGTTGATACGCAGTATTTT
>-|TRBJ2-1|many|TRBV7-6
CASSSGGASYNEQFF
TGTGCCAGCAGCTCCGGGGGCGCCTCCTACAATGAGCAGTTCTTC
>-|TRBJ2-7|-|TRBV2
CASSPSGYTYEQYF
TGTGCCAGCAGTCCCTCAGGATACACCTACGAGCAGTACTTC
>TRBD2|TRBJ2-1|-|TRBV27
CASSPNSGSWVEQFF
TGTGCCAGCAGTCCGAATAGCGGGAGTTGGGTTGAGCAGTTCTTC
>-|TRBJ2-2|-|TRBV7-9
CASSLPSYSGELFF
TGTGCCAGCAGCTTACCCTCATACAGCGGGGAGCTGTTTTTT